A selection of T cell receptor beta chains follows, all from one sample in a study of cytomegalovirus exposure and HLA in healthy donors. Libraries were prepared by immunoSEQ multiplex PCR; TCRdb keeps only in-frame clonotypes and omits some of them. The specimen's table records about 160,000 clones. The sequenced material came from PBMCs. These receptors were obtained from a man under 40 in good health and CMV-seronegative. Each CDR3 is given with its conserved first and last residue. The D gene is left open where the match is weak.

D gene	V gene	J gene	CDR3 DNA	CDR3 protein
-	TRBV7-9	TRBJ1-3	TGTGCCAGCAGCTTGGGAGTGGAGAACACCATATATTTT	CASSLGVENTIYF
-	TRBV30	TRBJ2-7	TGTGCCTGGAGTGTTACAGCGGCCGAGCAGTACTTC	CAWSVTAAEQYF
TRBD1	TRBV15	TRBJ1-1	TGTGCCACCAGCAGAGGAGGACAGGGGTCGAATGAAGCTTTCTTT	CATSRGGQGSNEAFF
-	TRBV18	TRBJ2-2	TGTGCCAGCTCACCCCCCTTGGCAGATAACACCGGGGAGCTGTTTTTT	CASSPPLADNTGELFF
-	TRBV7-2	TRBJ2-3	TGTGCCAGCAGCCTAGGGAGAGATACGCAGTATTTT	CASSLGRDTQYF
TRBD2	TRBV27	TRBJ2-7	TGTGCCAGCAGTTTAAGCGGGGGATACTACGAGCAGTACTTC	CASSLSGGYYEQYF
TRBD1	TRBV9	TRBJ1-2	TGTGCCAGCAGCTCTCGACAGGGCGACTATGGCTACACCTTC	CASSSRQGDYGYTF
TRBD2	TRBV9	TRBJ2-1	TGTGCCAGCAGCGGTTCGATAGCGGGGGTCAATGAGCAGTTCTTC	CASSGSIAGVNEQFF
TRBD2	TRBV9	TRBJ2-2	TGTGCCAGCAGCCCGACTAGCGAGAACACCGGGGAGCTGTTTTTT	CASSPTSENTGELFF
-	TRBV27	TRBJ2-1	TGTGCCAGCAGTTTAGGAGCAGGGTACCCTAACAATGAGCAGTTCTTC	CASSLGAGYPNNEQFF
TRBD2	TRBV14	TRBJ2-3	TGTGCCAGCAGCCCCGGGACTAGCGGAGACTTCACAGATACGCAGTATTTT	CASSPGTSGDFTDTQYF
-	TRBV6-6	TRBJ1-2	TGTGCCAGCAGTTTCACAGGGCATATTAACTATGGCTACACCTTC	CASSFTGHINYGYTF
TRBD2	TRBV5-5	TRBJ2-2	TGTGCCAGCAGCCGACTAGCGGGTTTAGCCGGGGAGCTGTTTTTT	CASSRLAGLAGELFF
TRBD1	TRBV11-2	TRBJ2-1	TGTGCCAGCAGCTACCTGGGACAGGGGTTTTTGGATGAGCAGTTCTTC	CASSYLGQGFLDEQFF
-	TRBV6-5	TRBJ1-1	TGTGCCAGCAGGAACAGGGAGAACACTGAAGCTTTCTTT	CASRNRENTEAFF
-	TRBV7-6	TRBJ1-2	TGTGCCAGCAGCTTAGGGGCAGGGGTTGCTAACTATGGCTACACCTTC	CASSLGAGVANYGYTF
TRBD2	TRBV4-3	TRBJ2-3	TGCGCCAGCAGCCTACAGGGACTAGGACCCAGCACAGATACGCAGTATTTT	CASSLQGLGPSTDTQYF
-	TRBV7-8	TRBJ2-7	TGTGCCAGCAGCTTTTCGGGGTTCTACGAGCAGTACTTC	CASSFSGFYEQYF
TRBD1	TRBV27	TRBJ2-3	TGTGCCAGCATCAGAGCCGGGACAGGGTCCACAGATACGCAGTATTTT	CASIRAGTGSTDTQYF
TRBD1	TRBV6-5	TRBJ2-7	TGTGCCAGCAGTCACCAAACAGGGGCCTACGAGCAGTACTTC	CASSHQTGAYEQYF
-	TRBV11-3	TRBJ2-3	TGTGCCAGCAGCTTAGGATACTCGTCGTCTAGCACAGATACGCAGTATTTT	CASSLGYSSSSTDTQYF
-	TRBV10-1	TRBJ1-2	TGCGCCAGCAGTGAGAACAGCAACTATGGCTACACCTTC	CASSENSNYGYTF
TRBD2	TRBV7-9	TRBJ2-1	TGTGCCAGCAGCTTCCCTGGACTAGCGGGAGTATCTGAGCAGTTCTTC	CASSFPGLAGVSEQFF
TRBD1	TRBV19	TRBJ1-2	TGTGCCAGTACAGGGGGCTTAGTCTATGGCTACACCTTC	CASTGGLVYGYTF
TRBD2	TRBV10-1	TRBJ2-7	TGCGCCAGCAGTGAGCAAGCGGGAGGGACACAGTACTTC	CASSEQAGGTQYF
TRBD2	TRBV4-3	TRBJ2-3	TGCGCCAGCAGCCAAGGGACTAGCGGGAGACGTAGCACAGATACGCAGTATTTT	CASSQGTSGRRSTDTQYF
-	TRBV20-1	TRBJ2-2	TGCAGTGCTAGAGATTGGAGGGGTCTGTTTTTT	CSARDWRGLFF
TRBD1	TRBV2	TRBJ2-7	TGTGCCAGCAGGAGGACAGGGAGCTCCTACGAGCAGTACTTC	CASRRTGSSYEQYF
-	TRBV19	TRBJ1-1	TGTGCCAGTAGTATGGCGGCGAACACTGAAGCTTTCTTT	CASSMAANTEAFF
-	TRBV30	TRBJ1-5	TGTGCCTGGAGCGGAGGGGGGGGTTATAGCAATCAGCCCCAGCATTTT	CAWSGGGGYSNQPQHF
TRBD1	TRBV10-3	TRBJ2-7	TGTGCCATCAAGGACAGGACCTCCTACGAGCAGTACTTC	CAIKDRTSYEQYF
-	TRBV7-9	TRBJ1-1	TGTGCCAGCACCTTGATGTTAGCGTTGAACACTGAAGCTTTCTTT	CASTLMLALNTEAFF
-	TRBV28	TRBJ2-7	TGTGCCAGCTCTCATCGAGACAGCGAGTACTTC	CASSHRDSEYF
-	TRBV6-1	TRBJ2-7	TGTGCCAGCAGTGAACTTTCGGGTAAGGACGAGCAGTACTTC	CASSELSGKDEQYF
-	TRBV10-3	TRBJ1-1	TGTGCCATCCGGCCAGGGCCAAACACTGAAGCTTTCTTT	CAIRPGPNTEAFF
TRBD2	TRBV27	TRBJ2-5	TGTGCCAGCAGTTTAGGGCCGACTAGCGGTTCAGAGACCCAGTACTTC	CASSLGPTSGSETQYF
TRBD1	TRBV2	TRBJ1-1	TGTGCCAGCAGTGAGCAGGGGGTGGGGAACACTGAAGCTTTCTTT	CASSEQGVGNTEAFF
-	TRBV10-3	TRBJ1-5	TGTGCCATCAGTGAGAGGGGGAACAATCAGCCCCAGCATTTT	CAISERGNNQPQHF
-	TRBV6-4	TRBJ2-6	TGTGCCAGCAGTGACCGGACAGATTCTGGGGCCAACGTCCTGACTTTC	CASSDRTDSGANVLTF
TRBD1	TRBV5-1	TRBJ2-7	TGCGCCAGCCATCCGGGACAGGGAGTCTACGAGCAGTACTTC	CASHPGQGVYEQYF
TRBD2	TRBV6-6	TRBJ2-7	TGTGCCAGCAGTTACTCGGGCGGGAGGGCCGGTAGGGAGCAGTACTTC	CASSYSGGRAGREQYF
TRBD2	TRBV7-2	TRBJ2-7	TGTGCCAGCAGCCCCCTAGCGGGGGGGGACTACGAGCAGTACTTC	CASSPLAGGDYEQYF
TRBD1	TRBV10-2	TRBJ1-1	TGCGCCAGCAGTGAGTCAAGGACAGGGTTCGAAGAAGCTTTCTTT	CASSESRTGFEEAFF
TRBD2	TRBV15	TRBJ2-3	TGTGCCACCAGCAGAGTGGCTAGCGGGAGCACAGATACGCAGTATTTT	CATSRVASGSTDTQYF
-	TRBV7-8	TRBJ1-4	TGTGCCAGCAGCTCCAGGGCTGCTGAAAAACTGTTTTTT	CASSSRAAEKLFF